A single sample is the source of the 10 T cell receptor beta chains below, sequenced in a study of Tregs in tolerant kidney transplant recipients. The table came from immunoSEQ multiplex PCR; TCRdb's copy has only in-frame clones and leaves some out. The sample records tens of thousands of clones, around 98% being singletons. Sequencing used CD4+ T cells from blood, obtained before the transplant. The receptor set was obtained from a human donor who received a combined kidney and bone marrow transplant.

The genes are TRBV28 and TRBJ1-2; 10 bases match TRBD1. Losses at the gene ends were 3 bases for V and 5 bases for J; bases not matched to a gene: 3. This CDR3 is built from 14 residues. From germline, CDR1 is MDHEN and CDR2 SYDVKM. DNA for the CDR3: TGTGCCAGCAGTTTGGGACAGGGGTTTTATGGCTACACCTTC. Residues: CASSLGQGFYGYTF.

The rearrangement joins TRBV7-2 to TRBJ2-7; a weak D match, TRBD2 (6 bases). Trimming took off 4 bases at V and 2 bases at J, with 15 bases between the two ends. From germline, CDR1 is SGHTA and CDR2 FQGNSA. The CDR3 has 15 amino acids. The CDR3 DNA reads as TGTGCCAGCAGCTCCCTCGGGGGAGGAACCTACGAGCAGTACTTC. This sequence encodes CASSSLGGGTYEQYF.

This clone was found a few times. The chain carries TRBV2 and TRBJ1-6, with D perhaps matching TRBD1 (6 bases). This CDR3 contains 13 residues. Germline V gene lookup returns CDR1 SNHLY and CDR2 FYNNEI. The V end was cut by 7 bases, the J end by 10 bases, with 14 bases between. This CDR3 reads CASKQGMGSPLHF. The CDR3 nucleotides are TGTGCCAGCAAGCAGGGGATGGGCTCACCCCTCCACTTT.

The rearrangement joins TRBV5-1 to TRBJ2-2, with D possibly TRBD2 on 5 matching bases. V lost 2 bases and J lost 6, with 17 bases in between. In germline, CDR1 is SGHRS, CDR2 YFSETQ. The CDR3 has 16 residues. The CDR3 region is CASSLSWEQAAGELFF. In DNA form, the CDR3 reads TGCGCCAGCAGCTTATCTTGGGAGCAAGCCGCCGGGGAGCTGTTTTTT.

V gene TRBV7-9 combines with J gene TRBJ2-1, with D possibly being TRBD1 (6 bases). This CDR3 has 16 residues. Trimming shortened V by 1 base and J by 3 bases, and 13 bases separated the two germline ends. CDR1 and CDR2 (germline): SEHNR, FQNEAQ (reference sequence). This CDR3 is CASSLERGTHYNEQFF. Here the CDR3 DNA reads TGTGCCAGCAGCTTAGAGAGGGGGACCCACTACAATGAGCAGTTCTTC.

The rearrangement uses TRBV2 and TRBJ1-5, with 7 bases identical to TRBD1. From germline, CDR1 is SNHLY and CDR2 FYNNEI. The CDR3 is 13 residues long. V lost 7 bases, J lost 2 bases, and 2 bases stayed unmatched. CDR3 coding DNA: TGTGCCAGCACCGACAGGGGCAATCAGCCCCAGCATTTT. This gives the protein CASTDRGNQPQHF.

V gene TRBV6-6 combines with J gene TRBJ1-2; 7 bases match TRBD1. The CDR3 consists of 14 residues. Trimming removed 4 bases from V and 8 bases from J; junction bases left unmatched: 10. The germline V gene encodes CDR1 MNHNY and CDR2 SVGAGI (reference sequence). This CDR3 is CASSSQGGVIGYTF. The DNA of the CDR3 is TGTGCCAGCAGTTCCCAGGGGGGCGTAATCGGCTACACCTTC.

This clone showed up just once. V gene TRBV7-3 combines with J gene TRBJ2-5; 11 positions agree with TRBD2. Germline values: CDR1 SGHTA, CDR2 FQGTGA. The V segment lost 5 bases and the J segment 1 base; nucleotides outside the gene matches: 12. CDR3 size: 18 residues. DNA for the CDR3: TGTGCCAGCAGCCTCGCGGTAGCGGGAGGGCCACGCCAAGAGACCCAGTACTTC. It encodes CASSLAVAGGPRQETQYF.

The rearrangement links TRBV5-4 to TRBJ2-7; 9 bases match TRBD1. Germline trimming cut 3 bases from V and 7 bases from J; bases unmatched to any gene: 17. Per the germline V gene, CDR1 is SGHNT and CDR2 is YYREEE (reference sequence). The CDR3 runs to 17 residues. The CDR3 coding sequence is TGTGCCAGCAGCTCTGGGGGGCCGGGACAGGGATATACTGAGCAGTACTTC. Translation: CASSSGGPGQGYTEQYF.

CDR3 DNA sequence: TGTGCCAGCAACGGACTAGCGGGAGACACAGATACGCAGTATTTT. The encoded protein is CASNGLAGDTDTQYF. This chain joins TRBV6-1 and TRBJ2-3, with 13 positions matching TRBD2. The V and J ends lost 7 bases and 2 bases, in that order; junction bases with no gene match: 3. This CDR3 is 15 amino acids long. CDR1 and CDR2 from the germline V gene are MNHNS and SASEGT.